This T cell receptor (beta chain) was sequenced for a study of beta chain features in type 1 diabetes. Study-wide results and limits: It was among patients, rather than healthy donors, that naive, central memory and Treg TCRB repertoires appeared more similar. PCR might favor shorter templates, but any such skew would affect patients and controls equally. Lower insertion and higher deletion counts appeared at VDJ junctions in type 1 diabetes patients. Any role of HLA type in TCRB rearrangement remained unresolved here.

Sequenced material consisted of expressed TCRB transcripts (all of the isolated RNA was reverse transcribed). TCRdb keeps only in-frame clones here, not all; method: immunoSEQ multiplex PCR. The profile shows about 130,000 clones, roughly a tenth of them singletons. Note on this clone: The antigen remains unidentified.

Sequencing input: central memory CD4+ T cells from blood. The source of this sequence is a man between 18 and 35 years old in good health.

CDR3 DNA: TGTGCCAGCAGCTTCGGGGGGCAGGTTGAGCAGTACTTC. Its protein is CASSFGGQVEQYF. V usage is TRBV5-4 and J usage is TRBJ2-5, with D possibly being TRBD2 (7 bases). The V gene's germline CDR1 is SGHNT and CDR2 YYREEE (reference sequence). The ends were cut back, 2 bases at V and 11 bases at J, with 16 bases in the middle. The CDR3 has 13 amino acids.